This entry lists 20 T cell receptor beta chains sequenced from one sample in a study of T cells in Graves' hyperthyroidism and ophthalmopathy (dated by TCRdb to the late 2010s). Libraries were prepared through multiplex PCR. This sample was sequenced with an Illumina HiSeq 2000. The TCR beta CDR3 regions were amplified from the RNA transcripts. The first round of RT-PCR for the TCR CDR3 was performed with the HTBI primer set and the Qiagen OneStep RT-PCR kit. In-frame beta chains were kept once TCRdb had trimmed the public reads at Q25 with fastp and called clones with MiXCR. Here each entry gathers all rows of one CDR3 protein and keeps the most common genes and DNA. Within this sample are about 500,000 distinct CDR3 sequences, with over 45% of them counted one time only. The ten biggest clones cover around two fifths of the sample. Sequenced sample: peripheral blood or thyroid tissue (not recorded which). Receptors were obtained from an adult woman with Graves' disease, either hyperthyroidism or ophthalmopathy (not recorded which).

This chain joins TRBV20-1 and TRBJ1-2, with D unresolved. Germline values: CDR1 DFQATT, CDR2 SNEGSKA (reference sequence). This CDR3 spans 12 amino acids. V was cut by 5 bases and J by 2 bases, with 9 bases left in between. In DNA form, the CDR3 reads TGCAGTGCTCCCAGCTCGAACTATGGCTACACCTTC. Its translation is CSAPSSNYGYTF.

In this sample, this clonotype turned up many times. This chain's CDR3 is CASSLSWTDYGYTF. CDR3 in DNA: TGTGCCAGCAGCTTAAGTTGGACAGACTATGGCTACACCTTC. The chain is built from TRBV11-2 and TRBJ1-2, with D possibly matching TRBD1 (6 bases). CDR1 and CDR2 (germline): SGHAT, FQNNGV. The CDR3 is 14 residues long. The V gene lost 2 bases and the J gene lost 3 bases, with 10 bases spanning the gap.

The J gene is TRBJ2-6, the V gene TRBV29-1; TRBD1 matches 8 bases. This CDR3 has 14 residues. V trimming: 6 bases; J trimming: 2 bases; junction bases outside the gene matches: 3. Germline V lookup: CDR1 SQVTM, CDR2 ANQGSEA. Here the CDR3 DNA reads TGCAGCGTGCCGGACAGGGCTGGGGCCAACGTCCTGACTTTC. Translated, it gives CSVPDRAGANVLTF.

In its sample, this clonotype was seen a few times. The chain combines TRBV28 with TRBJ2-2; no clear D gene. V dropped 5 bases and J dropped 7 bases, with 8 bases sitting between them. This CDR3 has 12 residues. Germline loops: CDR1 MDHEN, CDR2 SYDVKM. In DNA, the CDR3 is TGTGCCAGCAGTCCCTTGGTCGGGGAGCTGTTTTTT. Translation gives CASSPLVGELFF.

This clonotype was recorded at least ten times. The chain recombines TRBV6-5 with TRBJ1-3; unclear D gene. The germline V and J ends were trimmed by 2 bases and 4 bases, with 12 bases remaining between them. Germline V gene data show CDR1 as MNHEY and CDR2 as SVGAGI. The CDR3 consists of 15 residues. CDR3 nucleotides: TGTGCCAGCAGTTACGCCGGGCGTCCCGGAAACACCATATATTTT. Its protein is CASSYAGRPGNTIYF.

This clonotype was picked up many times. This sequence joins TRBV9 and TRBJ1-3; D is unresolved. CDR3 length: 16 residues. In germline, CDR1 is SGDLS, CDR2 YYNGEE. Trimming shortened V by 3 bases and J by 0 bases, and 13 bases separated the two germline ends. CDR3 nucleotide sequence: TGTGCCAGCAGCGCTACCGGACGGAGCTCTGGAAACACCATATATTTT. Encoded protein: CASSATGRSSGNTIYF.

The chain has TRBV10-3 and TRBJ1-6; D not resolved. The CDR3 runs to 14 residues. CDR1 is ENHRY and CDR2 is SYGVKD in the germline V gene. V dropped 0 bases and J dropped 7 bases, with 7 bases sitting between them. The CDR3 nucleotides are TGTGCCATCAGTGAGTCTGGGGAAAATTCACCCCTCCACTTT. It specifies CAISESGENSPLHF.

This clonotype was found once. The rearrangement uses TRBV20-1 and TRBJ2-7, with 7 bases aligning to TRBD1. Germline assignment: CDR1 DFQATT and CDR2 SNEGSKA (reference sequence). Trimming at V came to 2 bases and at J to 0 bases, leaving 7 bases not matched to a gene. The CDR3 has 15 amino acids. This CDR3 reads CSARRPGQRSYEQYF. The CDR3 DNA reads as TGCAGTGCTAGACGTCCGGGACAGCGCTCCTACGAGCAGTACTTC.

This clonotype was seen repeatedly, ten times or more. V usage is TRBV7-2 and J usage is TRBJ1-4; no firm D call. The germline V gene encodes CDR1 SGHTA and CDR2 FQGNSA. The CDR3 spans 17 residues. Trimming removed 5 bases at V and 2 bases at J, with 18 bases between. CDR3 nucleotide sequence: TGTGCCAGCAGCCCCCTAGGAACAGCCGCTACTAATGAAAAACTGTTTTTT. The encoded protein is CASSPLGTAATNEKLFF.

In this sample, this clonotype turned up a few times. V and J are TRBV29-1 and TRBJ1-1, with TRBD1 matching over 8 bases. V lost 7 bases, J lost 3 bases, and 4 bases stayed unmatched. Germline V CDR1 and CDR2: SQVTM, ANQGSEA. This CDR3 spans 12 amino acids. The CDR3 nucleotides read TGCAGCGGCGACAGGGGTGACACTGAAGCTTTCTTT. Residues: CSGDRGDTEAFF.

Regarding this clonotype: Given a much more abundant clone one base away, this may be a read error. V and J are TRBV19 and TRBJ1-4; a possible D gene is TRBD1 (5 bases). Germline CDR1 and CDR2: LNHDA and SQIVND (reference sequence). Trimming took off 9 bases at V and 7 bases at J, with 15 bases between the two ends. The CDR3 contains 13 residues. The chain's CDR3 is CASTPKGREKLFF. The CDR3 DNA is TGTGCCAGCACCCCCAAGGGGCGTGAAAAACTGTTTTTT.

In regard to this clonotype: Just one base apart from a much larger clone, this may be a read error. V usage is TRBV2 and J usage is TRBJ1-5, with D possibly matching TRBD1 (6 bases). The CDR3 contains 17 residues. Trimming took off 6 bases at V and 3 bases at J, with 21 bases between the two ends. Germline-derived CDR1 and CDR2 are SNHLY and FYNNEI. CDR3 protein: CASSRTRRGGLNQPQHF. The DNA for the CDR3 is TGTGCCAGCAGCCGTACTCGCAGGGGAGGACTCAATCAGCCCCAGCATTTT.

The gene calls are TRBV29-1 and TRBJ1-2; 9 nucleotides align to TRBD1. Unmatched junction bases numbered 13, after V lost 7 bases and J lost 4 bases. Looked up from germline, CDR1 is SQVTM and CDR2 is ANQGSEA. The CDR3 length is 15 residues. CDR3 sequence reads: CSADPSAGQGYGYTF. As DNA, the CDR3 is TGCAGCGCTGACCCAAGCGCGGGACAGGGCTATGGCTACACCTTC.

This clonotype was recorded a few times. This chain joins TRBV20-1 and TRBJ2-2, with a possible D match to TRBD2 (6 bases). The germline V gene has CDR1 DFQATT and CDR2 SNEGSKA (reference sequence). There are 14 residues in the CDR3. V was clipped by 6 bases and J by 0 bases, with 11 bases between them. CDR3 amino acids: CSAMGLANTGELFF. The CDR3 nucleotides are TGCAGTGCCATGGGACTTGCGAACACCGGGGAGCTGTTTTTT.

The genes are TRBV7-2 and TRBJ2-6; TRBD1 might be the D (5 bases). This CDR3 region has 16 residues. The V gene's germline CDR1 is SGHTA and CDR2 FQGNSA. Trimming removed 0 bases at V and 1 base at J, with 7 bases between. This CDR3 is CASSLAPGSGANVLTF. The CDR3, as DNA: TGTGCCAGCAGCTTAGCCCCAGGGTCTGGGGCCAACGTCCTGACTTTC.

The CDR3 DNA sequence: TGTGCCAGCAGCCCTCGACCGGAAAGGCCGCCCCAGCATTTT. This codes for CASSPRPERPPQHF. This rearrangement joins TRBV7-2 to TRBJ1-5; D gene uncertain. The germline gives CDR1 SGHTA, CDR2 FQGNSA. This CDR3 spans 14 amino acids. V lost 5 bases to trimming and J lost 9 bases, with 17 bases between them.

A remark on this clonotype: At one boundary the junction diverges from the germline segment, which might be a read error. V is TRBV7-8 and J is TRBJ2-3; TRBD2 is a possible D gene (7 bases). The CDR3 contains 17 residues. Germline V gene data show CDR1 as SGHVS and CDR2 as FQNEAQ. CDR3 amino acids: CAGSLRGGPTDGDTQYF. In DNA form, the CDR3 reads TGTGCCGGCAGCTTAAGGGGGGGCCCGACAGATGGAGATACGCAGTATTTT.

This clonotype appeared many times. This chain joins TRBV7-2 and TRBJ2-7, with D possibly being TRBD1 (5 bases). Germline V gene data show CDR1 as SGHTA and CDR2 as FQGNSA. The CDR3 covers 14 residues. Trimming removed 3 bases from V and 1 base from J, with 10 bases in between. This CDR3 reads CASSFRVNSYEQYF. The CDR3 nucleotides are TGTGCCAGCAGCTTCAGGGTTAATTCCTACGAGCAGTACTTC. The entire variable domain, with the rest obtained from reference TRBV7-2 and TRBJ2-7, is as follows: GAGVSQSPSNKVTEKGKDVELRCDPISGHTALYWYRQSLGQGLEFLIYFQGNSAPDKSGLPSDRFSAERTGGSVSTLTIQRTQQEDSAVYLCASSFRVNSYEQYFGPGTRLTVT.

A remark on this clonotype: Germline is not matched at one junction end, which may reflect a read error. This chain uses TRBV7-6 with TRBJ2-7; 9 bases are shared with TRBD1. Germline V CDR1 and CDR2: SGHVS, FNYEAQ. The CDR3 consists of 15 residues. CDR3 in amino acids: CATSRPGQGPYEQYF. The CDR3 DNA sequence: TGTGCCACCAGCCGACCGGGACAGGGTCCCTACGAGCAGTACTTC.

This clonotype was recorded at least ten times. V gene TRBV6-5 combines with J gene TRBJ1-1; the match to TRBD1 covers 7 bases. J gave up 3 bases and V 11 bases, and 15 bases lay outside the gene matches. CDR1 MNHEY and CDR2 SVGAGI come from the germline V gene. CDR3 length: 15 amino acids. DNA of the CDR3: TGTGCCGCCCAGCACTCCGACAGGGCAGACACTGAAGCTTTCTTT. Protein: CAAQHSDRADTEAFF.